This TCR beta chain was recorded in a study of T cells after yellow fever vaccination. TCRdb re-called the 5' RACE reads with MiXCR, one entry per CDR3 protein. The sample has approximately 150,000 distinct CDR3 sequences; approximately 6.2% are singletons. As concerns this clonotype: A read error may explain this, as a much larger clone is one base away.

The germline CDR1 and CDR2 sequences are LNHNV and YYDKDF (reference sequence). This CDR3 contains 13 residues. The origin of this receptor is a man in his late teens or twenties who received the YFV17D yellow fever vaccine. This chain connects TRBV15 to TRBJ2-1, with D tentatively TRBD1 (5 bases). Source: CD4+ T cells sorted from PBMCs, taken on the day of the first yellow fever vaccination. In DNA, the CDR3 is TGTGCCACCAGCAGAGATGGGGCGGCTGAGCAGCTCTTC. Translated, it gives CATSRDGAAEQLF.